This T cell receptor (beta chain) was identified in a study of blood T cell repertoires in COVID-19. About the research overall: Samples of COVID-19 (acute and convalescent) were obtained from the United States, Italy and Spain.

This clone was observed once. Profiling relied on immunoSEQ multiplex PCR, and the TCRdb table lists in-frame clones only, not all of them. The table lists about 220,000 clones, over 75% of them singletons. This CDR3 contains 15 residues. Germline V gene lookup returns CDR1 SGDLS and CDR2 YYNGEE. V shed 4 bases and J shed 6 bases, with 19 bases lying between them. Specimen: peripheral blood. This chain uses TRBV9 with TRBJ1-1; TRBD1 might be the D (5 bases). This sequence originates from a human donor in a cohort sampled during active COVID-19. The CDR3 nucleotides read TGTGCCAGCAGCTCCCACCTCGGAGGGGCCCCTGAAGCTTTCTTT. This translates into CASSSHLGGAPEAFF.